This T cell receptor (beta chain) was captured by sequencing in a study of blood T cells in healthy people across ages. Primers used in a second PCR of about 6 to 12 cycles were a sample-barcoded 5' primer and a J-beta primer mix. A single record per CDR3 protein comes from TCRdb applying MiXCR to the 5' RACE reads. The sample holds 1.5 million to 2 million distinct CDR3 sequences, 40% to 55% seen once. The material sequenced was blood. This receptor was identified in a middle-aged woman in good health.

This chain's CDR3 is CASSVAFGYGETQYF. CDR3 bases: TGTGCCAGCAGCGTAGCTTTTGGTTACGGAGAGACCCAGTACTTC. The chain recombines TRBV9 with TRBJ2-5; D unclear. The CDR3 is 15 residues long. V was trimmed by 0 bases and J by 4 bases, leaving 13 bases between them. From germline, CDR1 is SGDLS and CDR2 YYNGEE.